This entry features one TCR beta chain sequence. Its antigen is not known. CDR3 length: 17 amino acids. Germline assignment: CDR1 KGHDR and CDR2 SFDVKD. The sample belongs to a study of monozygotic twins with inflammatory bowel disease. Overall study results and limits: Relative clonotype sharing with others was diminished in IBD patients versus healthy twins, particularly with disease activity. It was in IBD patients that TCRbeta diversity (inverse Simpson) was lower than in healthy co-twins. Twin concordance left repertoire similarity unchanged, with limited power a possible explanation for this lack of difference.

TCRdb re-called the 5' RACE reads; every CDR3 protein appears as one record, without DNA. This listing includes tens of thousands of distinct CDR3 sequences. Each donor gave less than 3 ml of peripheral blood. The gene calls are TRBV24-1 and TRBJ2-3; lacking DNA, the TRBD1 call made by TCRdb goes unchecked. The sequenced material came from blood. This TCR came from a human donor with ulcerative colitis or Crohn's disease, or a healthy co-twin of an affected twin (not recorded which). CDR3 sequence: CATSDPGPWRSTDTQYF.